The clone carrying this T cell receptor beta chain was seen many times. The antigen is not known. This sample is drawn from a study of T cells in Graves' hyperthyroidism and ophthalmopathy. Study in general: Initial diagnosis, before any treatment, was when peripheral blood was collected.

RNA transcripts gave rise to amplified TCR beta CDR3 regions. HTBI primers were employed in a first-round RT-PCR of the TCR CDR3. MiXCR was run by TCRdb on the multiplex PCR reads, yielding one entry per CDR3 protein. This table has 300,000 to 400,000 distinct CDR3 sequences, around 13% appearing once. The V segment lost 6 bases and the J segment 3 bases; nucleotides outside the gene matches: 5. The CDR3 consists of 15 residues. Regarding the study as a whole: Ophthalmopathy stood apart from stable hyperthyroidism in a 13 V-J model. Among clonotypes expanded in thyroid above 0.001, most were also found in blood.

The source is an older woman with Graves' hyperthyroidism. The chain combines TRBV12-3 or TRBV12-4 with TRBJ2-2; 9 positions agree with TRBD2. Material: blood. CDR3 amino acids: CASRSGLAYTGELFF. The CDR3 DNA reads as TGTGCCAGCAGGTCCGGACTAGCGTACACCGGGGAGCTGTTTTTT.